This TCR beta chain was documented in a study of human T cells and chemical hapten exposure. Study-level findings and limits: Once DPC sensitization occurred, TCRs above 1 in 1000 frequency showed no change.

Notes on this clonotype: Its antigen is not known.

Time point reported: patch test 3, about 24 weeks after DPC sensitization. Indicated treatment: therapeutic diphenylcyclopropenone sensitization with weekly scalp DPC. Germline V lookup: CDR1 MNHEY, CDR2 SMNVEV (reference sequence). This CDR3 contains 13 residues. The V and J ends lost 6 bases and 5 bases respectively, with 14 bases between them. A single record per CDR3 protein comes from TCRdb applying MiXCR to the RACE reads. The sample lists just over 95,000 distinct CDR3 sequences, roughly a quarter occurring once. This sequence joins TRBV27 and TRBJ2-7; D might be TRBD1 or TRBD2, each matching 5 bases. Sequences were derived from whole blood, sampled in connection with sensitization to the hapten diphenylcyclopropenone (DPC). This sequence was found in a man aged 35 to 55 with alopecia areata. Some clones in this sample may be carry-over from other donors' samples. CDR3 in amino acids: CASSIQGPNEQYF. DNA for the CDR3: TGTGCCAGCAGCATCCAGGGACCCAACGAGCAGTACTTC.